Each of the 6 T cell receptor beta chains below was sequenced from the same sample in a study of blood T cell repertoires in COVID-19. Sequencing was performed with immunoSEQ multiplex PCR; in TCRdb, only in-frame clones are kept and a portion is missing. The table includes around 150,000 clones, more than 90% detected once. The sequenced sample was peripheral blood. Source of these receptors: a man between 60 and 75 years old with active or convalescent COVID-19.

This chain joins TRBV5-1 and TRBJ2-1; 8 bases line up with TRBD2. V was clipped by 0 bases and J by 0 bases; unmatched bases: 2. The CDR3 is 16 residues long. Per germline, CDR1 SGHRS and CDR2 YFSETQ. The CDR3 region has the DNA TGCGCCAGCAGCTTGGGGACTAGCTCCTCCTACAATGAGCAGTTCTTC. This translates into CASSLGTSSSYNEQFF.

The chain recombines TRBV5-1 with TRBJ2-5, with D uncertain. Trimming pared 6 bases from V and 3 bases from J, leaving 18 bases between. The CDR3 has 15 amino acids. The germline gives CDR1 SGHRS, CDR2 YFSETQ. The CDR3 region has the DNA TGCGCCAGCACCCGGTTGGGCGTGACGGAAGAGACCCAGTACTTC. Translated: CASTRLGVTEETQYF.

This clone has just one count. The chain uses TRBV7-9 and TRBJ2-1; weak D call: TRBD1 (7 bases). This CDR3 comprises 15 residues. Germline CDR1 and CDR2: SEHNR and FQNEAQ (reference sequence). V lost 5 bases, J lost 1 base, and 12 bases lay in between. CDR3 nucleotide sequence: TGTGCCAGCAGCCCCAGGGGGGCTTCCTACAATGAGCAGTTCTTC. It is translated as CASSPRGASYNEQFF.

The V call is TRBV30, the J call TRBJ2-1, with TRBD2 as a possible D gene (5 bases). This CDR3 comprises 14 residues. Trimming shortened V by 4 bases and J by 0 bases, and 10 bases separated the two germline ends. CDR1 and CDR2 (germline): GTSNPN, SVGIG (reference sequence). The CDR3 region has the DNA TGTGCCTGGAACCCAGCGGTCTCCTACAATGAGCAGTTCTTC. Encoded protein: CAWNPAVSYNEQFF.

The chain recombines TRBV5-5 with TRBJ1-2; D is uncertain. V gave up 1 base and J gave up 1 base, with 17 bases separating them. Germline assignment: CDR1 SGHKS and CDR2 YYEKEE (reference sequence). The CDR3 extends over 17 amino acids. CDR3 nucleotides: TGTGCCAGCAGCTTGCGGTACTCCTTCGAAGATAACTATGGCTACACCTTC. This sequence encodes CASSLRYSFEDNYGYTF.

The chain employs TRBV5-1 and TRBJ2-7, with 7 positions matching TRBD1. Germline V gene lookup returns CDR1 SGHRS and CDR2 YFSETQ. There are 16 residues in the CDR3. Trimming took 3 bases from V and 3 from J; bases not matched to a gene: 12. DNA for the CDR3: TGCGCCAGCAGCTGGGGACAGCCAGGCCCGGTCTACGAGCAGTACTTC. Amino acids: CASSWGQPGPVYEQYF.